This entry describes one T cell receptor (beta chain). Profiling relied on immunoSEQ multiplex PCR, and the TCRdb table lists in-frame clones only, not all of them. The sample lists around 80,000 clones, about nine tenths seen once, with 4.5% to 6.5% in the top ten. The V gene's germline CDR1 is SGHRS and CDR2 YFSETQ. V was pared by 3 bases and J by 7 bases, with 5 bases of the junction left unmatched. The CDR3 totals 13 residues. This entry comes from a study of PD-L1 blockade in urothelial cancer. This sequence originates from a woman aged 70-85 years with urothelial cancer. Sequenced material: PBMCs, taken around atezolizumab (anti-PD-L1) treatment. This chain uses TRBV5-1 with TRBJ1-1, with 8 bases that match TRBD1. CDR3 region: CASSSLDRGEAFF. The CDR3 nucleotides read TGCGCCAGCAGCTCTCTCGACAGGGGTGAAGCTTTCTTT.